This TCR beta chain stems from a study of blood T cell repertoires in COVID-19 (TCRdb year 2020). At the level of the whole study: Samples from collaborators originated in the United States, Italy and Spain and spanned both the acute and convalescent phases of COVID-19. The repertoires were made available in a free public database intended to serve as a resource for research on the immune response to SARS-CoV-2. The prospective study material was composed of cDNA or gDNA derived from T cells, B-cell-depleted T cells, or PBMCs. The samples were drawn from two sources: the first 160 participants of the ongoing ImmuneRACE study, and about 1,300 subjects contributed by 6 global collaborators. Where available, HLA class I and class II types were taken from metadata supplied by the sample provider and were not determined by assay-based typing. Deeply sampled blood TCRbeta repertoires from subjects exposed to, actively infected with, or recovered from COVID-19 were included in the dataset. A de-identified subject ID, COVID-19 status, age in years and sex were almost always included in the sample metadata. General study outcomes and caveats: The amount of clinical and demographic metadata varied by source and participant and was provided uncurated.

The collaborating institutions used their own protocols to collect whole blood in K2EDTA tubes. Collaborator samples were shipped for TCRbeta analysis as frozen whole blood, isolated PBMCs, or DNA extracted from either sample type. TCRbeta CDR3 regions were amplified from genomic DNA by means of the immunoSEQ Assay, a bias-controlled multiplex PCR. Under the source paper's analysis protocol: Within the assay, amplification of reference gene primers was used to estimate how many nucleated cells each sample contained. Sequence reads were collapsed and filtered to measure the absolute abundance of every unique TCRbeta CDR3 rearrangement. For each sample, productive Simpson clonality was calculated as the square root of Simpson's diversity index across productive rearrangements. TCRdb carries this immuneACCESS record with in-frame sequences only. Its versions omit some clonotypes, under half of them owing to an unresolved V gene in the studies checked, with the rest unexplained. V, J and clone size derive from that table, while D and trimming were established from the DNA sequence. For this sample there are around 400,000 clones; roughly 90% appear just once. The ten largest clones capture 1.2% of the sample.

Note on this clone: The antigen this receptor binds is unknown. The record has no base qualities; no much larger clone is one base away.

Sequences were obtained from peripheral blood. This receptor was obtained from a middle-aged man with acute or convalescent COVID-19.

Here the CDR3 is given as CATSDLRQGVEQFF. The DNA reads as follows: TGTGCCACCAGTGATTTACGACAGGGTGTTGAGCAGTTCTTC. The chain employs TRBV24-1 and TRBJ2-1, with 7 bases aligning to TRBD1. The germline V gene provides CDR1 KGHDR and CDR2 SFDVKD. At the junction V is shortened by 1 base and J by 9 bases; bases outside the gene matches: 5. The CDR3 runs 14 amino acids, cysteine and phenylalanine included. The sequence is cut down to CDR3 DNA, 42 bases in frame from base 1.